Sequencing of this TCR beta chain was carried out in a study of cytomegalovirus exposure and HLA in healthy donors. About the study: Genetic ancestry analysis placed over 65% of the roughly 400 donors that were genotyped in the Caucasian-associated cluster.

Study-wide findings and caveats: Upon later analysis, TCR association rates were observed to vary by HLA locus, being highest for DRB1 and lowest for HLA-C. Earlier analysis found most TCR beta V segments productive about 90% or about 30% of the time. Within a later analysis, the majority of CMV-associated TCR beta chains appeared HLA-restricted.

Points on this clone: Its antigen is undetermined.

CDR1 is SQVTM, CDR2 ANQGSEA, per germline. Losses at the gene ends were 7 bases for V and 13 bases for J; bases not matched to a gene: 6. The CDR3 sequence is 11 residues long. Primers included in the PCR were 60 Vbeta and 13 Jbeta primers. Measured with immunoSEQ multiplex PCR; TCRdb has only the in-frame clones, and not every one. The sample holds under 200,000 clones, around three quarters seen once. This TCR derives from a man in his forties or fifties in good health and CMV-seronegative. The V call is TRBV29-1, the J call TRBJ2-5; 13 bases line up with TRBD2. Sequencing was done on a sample of PBMCs. This chain's CDR3 is CSAGLAGEVYF. CDR3 DNA: TGCAGCGCTGGACTAGCGGGAGAGGTGTACTTC.